These 9 T cell receptor beta chains originate from one sample sequenced in a study of lymphopenia after photon versus proton radiotherapy. Sequencing used immunoSEQ multiplex PCR; TCRdb keeps in-frame clones, though not all of them. Among about 25,000 clones listed, roughly 87% were seen once. The starting material was peripheral blood, obtained from a patient treated with photon-based radiotherapy. The receptors come from a man between 45 and 60 years old with gastric cancer.

This clone was seen once. The chain couples TRBV30 to TRBJ1-6, with 8 positions matching TRBD1. The J segment lost 0 bases and the V segment lost 1 base, leaving 5 bases of the junction unmatched. The CDR3 has 17 residues. CDR1 and CDR2 (germline): GTSNPN, SVGIG (reference sequence). CDR3 nucleotides: TGTGCCTGGAGTGGGGGGACAGGCTACTCCTATAATTCACCCCTCCACTTT. Encoded protein: CAWSGGTGYSYNSPLHF.

The V and J genes are TRBV18 and TRBJ1-3, with D possibly being TRBD1 (5 bases). This CDR3 region has 17 residues. The germline V and J ends were trimmed by 1 base and 2 bases, with 15 bases remaining between them. The germline V gene has CDR1 KGHSH and CDR2 LQKENI. The CDR3 nucleotides are TGTGCCAGCTCACCACGGGGGGGTAGTCGTCCTGGAAACACCATATATTTT. Protein sequence: CASSPRGGSRPGNTIYF.

V is TRBV5-4 and J is TRBJ2-3; weak D call: TRBD2 (6 bases). The ends were cut back, 4 bases at V and 2 bases at J, with 20 bases in the middle. Germline CDR1 is SGHNT and CDR2 is YYREEE (reference sequence). The CDR3 spans 17 residues. The CDR3: CASSRGLPGVNTDTQYF. CDR3 nucleotide sequence: TGTGCCAGCAGCCGTGGCCTCCCGGGGGTAAACACAGATACGCAGTATTTT.

This clone was recorded once. The chain uses TRBV19 and TRBJ2-3; D gene uncertain. CDR3 length: 15 residues. The V end lost 3 bases, the J end lost 0 bases, and 10 bases lay between the germline ends. CDR1 is LNHDA and CDR2 is SQIVND in the germline V gene (reference sequence). For the CDR3, the DNA is TGTGCCAGTAGTATTTACAAAGCTAGCACAGATACGCAGTATTTT. It codes for CASSIYKASTDTQYF. The full variable domain, rest sourced from reference TRBV19 and TRBJ2-3, is DGGITQSPKYLFRKEGQNVTLSCEQNLNHDAMYWYRQDPGQGLRLIYYSQIVNDFQKGDIAEGYSVSREKKESFPLTVTSAQKNPTAFYLCASSIYKASTDTQYFGPGTRLTVL.

In its sample, this clone was seen a few times. The chain links TRBV11-2 to TRBJ1-1, with D unclear. V gave up 0 bases and J gave up 2 bases, with 13 bases separating them. The CDR3 is 16 residues long. Germline V CDR1 and CDR2: SGHAT, FQNNGV. The CDR3 reads CASSLDYETYNTEAFF. CDR3 nucleotide sequence: TGTGCCAGCAGCTTAGATTACGAGACCTACAACACTGAAGCTTTCTTT.

The chain employs TRBV4-2 and TRBJ1-5, with D possibly being TRBD1 (5 bases). The CDR3 sequence is 15 residues long. The germline V and J ends were trimmed by 6 bases and 3 bases, with 15 bases remaining between them. CDR1 is LGHNA and CDR2 is YNFKEQ in the germline V gene. In nucleotides, the CDR3 is TGTGCCAGCAGTTACGACAGCGGGTCCAATCAGCCCCAGCATTTT. Translating gives CASSYDSGSNQPQHF.

This chain joins TRBV19 and TRBJ1-2; 7 positions agree with TRBD1. Unmatched junction bases numbered 16, after V lost 5 bases and J lost 1 base. The V gene's germline CDR1 is LNHDA and CDR2 SQIVND (reference sequence). The CDR3 consists of 18 residues. The CDR3 sequence: CASSPSTGARPLNYGYTF. Written as DNA, the CDR3 is TGTGCCAGTAGTCCAAGTACAGGGGCCCGACCACTTAACTATGGCTACACCTTC.

The rearrangement links TRBV11-1 to TRBJ1-4, with D possibly TRBD1 on 5 matching bases. The CDR3 extends over 16 amino acids. The V and J ends lost 5 bases and 8 bases respectively, with 21 bases between them. CDR1 is SGHAT, CDR2 FQDESV, per germline (reference sequence). CDR3 sequence (DNA): TGTGCCAGCAGCGAAGGGATACGGGACGGCGAGGAAAAACTGTTTTTT. Translation: CASSEGIRDGEEKLFF.

The chain combines TRBV20-1 with TRBJ2-1; D uncertain. V dropped 2 bases and J dropped 8 bases, with 7 bases sitting between them. Per the germline V gene, CDR1 is DFQATT and CDR2 is SNEGSKA (reference sequence). This CDR3 is 11 amino acids long. The chain's CDR3 is CSARRTDEQFF. CDR3 DNA sequence: TGCAGTGCTAGAAGGACCGATGAGCAGTTCTTC.